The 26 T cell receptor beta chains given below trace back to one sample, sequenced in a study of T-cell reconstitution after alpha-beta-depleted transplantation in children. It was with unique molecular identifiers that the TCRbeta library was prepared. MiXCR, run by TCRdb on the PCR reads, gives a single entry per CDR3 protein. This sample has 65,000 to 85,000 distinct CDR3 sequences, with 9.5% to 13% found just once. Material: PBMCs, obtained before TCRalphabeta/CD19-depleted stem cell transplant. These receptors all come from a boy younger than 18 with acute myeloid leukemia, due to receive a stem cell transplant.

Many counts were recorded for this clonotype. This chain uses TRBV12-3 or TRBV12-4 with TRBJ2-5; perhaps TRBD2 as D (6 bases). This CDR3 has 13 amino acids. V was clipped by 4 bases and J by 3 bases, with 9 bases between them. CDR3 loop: CASSSAGKETQYF. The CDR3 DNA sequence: TGTGCCAGCAGTTCGGCGGGGAAAGAGACCCAGTACTTC.

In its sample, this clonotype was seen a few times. CDR3 DNA sequence: TGTGCCACTGCACCAGGGGTGACGGTCAATGAGCAGTTCTTC. Translation gives CATAPGVTVNEQFF. The chain combines TRBV10-3 with TRBJ2-1; the D gene is possibly TRBD1 (6 bases). The CDR3 has 14 residues. Germline CDR1 reads ENHRY; CDR2 reads SYGVKD. The ends were cut back, 10 bases at V and 6 bases at J, with 19 bases in the middle.

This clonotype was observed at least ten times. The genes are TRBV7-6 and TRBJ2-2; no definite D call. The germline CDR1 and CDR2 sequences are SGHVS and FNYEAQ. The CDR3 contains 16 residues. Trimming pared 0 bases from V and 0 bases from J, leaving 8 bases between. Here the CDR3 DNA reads TGTGCCAGCAGCTTAGCAGGCGCGGCGAACACCGGGGAGCTGTTTTTT. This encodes CASSLAGAANTGELFF.

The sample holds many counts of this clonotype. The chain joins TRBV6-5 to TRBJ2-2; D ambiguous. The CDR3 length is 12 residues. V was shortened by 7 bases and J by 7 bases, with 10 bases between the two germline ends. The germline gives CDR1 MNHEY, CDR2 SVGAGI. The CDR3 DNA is TGTGCCAGCATGTCCTTCGGCGGGGAGCTGTTTTTT. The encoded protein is CASMSFGGELFF.

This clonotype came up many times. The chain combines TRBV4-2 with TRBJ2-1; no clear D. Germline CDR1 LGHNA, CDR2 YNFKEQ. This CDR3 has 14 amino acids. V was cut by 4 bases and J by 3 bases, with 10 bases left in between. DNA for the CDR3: TGTGCCAGCAGCCCCTCGGTTCTCTACAATGAGCAGTTCTTC. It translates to CASSPSVLYNEQFF.

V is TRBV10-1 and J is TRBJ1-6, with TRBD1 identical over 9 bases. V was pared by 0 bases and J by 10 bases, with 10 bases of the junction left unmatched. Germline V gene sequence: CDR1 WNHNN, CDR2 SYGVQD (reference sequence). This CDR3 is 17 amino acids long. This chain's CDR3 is CASSESRDRDERSPLHF. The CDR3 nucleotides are TGCGCCAGCAGTGAGTCGAGGGACAGGGATGAACGGTCACCCCTCCACTTT.

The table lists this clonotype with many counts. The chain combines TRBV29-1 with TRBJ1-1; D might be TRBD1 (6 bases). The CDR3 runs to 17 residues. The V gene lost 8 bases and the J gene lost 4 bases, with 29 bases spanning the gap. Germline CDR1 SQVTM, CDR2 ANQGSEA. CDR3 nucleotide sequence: TGCAGCAGCTTTACGGCCCGGGGAAGGGGGGTTGGCACTGAAGCTTTCTTT. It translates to CSSFTARGRGVGTEAFF.

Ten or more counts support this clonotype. The CDR3: CSAREPSAGYNEQFF. CDR3 nucleotides: TGCAGTGCTAGAGAACCAAGCGCTGGGTACAATGAGCAGTTCTTC. This chain connects TRBV20-1 to TRBJ2-1, with D unclear. CDR1 and CDR2 from the germline V gene are DFQATT and SNEGSKA (reference sequence). This CDR3 is built from 15 residues. V was pared by 0 bases and J by 4 bases, with 13 bases between.

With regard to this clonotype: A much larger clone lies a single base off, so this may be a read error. DNA for the CDR3: TGTGCCAGCATCCCCGGGCAGTTC. This codes for CASIPGQF. The chain couples TRBV7-9 to TRBJ2-4; D is unresolved. The germline V gene has CDR1 SEHNR and CDR2 FQNEAQ (reference sequence). The CDR3 spans 8 residues. The whole variable domain, remainder taken from reference TRBV7-9 and TRBJ2-4, is DTGVSQNPRHKITKRGQNVTFRCDPISEHNRLYWYRQTLGQGPEFLTYFQNEAQLEKSRLLSDRFSAERPKGSFSTLEIQRTEQGDSAMYLCASIPGQFGAGTRLSVL.

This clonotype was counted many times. The CDR3 spells CSVEDSVAGEQYF. CDR3 DNA sequence: TGCAGCGTTGAAGATTCAGTGGCAGGGGAGCAGTACTTC. The chain couples TRBV29-1 to TRBJ2-7; weak D call: TRBD1 (5 bases). V dropped 0 bases and J dropped 7 bases, with 13 bases sitting between them. The CDR3 has 13 amino acids. Germline CDR1 reads SQVTM; CDR2 reads ANQGSEA.

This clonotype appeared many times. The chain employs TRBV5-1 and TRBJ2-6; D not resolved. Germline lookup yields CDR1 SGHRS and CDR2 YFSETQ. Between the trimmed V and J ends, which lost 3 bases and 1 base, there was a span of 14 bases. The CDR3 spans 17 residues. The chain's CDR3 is CASSSDTLQSGANVLTF. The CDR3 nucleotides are TGCGCCAGCAGCTCCGACACGCTTCAATCTGGGGCCAACGTCCTGACTTTC.

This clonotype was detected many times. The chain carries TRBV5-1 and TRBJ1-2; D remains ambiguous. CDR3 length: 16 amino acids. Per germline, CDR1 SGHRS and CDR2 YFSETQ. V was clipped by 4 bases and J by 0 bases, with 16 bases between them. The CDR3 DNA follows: TGCGCCAGCAGCCGCGGGATTTCCCTCACTAACTATGGCTACACCTTC. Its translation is CASSRGISLTNYGYTF.

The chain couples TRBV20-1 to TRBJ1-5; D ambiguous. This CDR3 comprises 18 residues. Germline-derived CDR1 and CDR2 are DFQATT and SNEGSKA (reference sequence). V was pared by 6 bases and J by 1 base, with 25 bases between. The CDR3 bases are TGCAGTGCCCGCGGGCCTTATCCTCCGGGGAACAGCAATCAGCCCCAGCATTTT. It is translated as CSARGPYPPGNSNQPQHF.

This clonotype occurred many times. The CDR3 region is CASSLAGLAGGPSADTQYF. The CDR3 region has the DNA TGTGCCAGCAGCTTAGCCGGACTAGCGGGAGGGCCCTCGGCGGATACGCAGTATTTT. The chain couples TRBV7-6 to TRBJ2-3, with 15 bases aligning to TRBD2. This CDR3 is 19 amino acids long. J lost 6 bases, V lost 0 bases, and 10 bases had no gene match. CDR1 is SGHVS, CDR2 FNYEAQ, per germline.

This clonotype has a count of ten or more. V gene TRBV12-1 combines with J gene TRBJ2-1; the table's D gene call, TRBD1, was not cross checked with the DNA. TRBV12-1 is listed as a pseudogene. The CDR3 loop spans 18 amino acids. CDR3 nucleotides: TGTGCCAGCAGCTTATGGGACAAGACCGGATCTATCTACAATGAGCAGTTCTTC. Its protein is CASSLWDKTGSIYNEQFF.

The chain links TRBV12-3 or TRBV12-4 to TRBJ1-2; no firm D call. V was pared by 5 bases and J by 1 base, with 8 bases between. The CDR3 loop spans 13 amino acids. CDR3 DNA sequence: TGTGCCAGCAGTCAGACACTTAACTATGGCTACACCTTC. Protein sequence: CASSQTLNYGYTF.

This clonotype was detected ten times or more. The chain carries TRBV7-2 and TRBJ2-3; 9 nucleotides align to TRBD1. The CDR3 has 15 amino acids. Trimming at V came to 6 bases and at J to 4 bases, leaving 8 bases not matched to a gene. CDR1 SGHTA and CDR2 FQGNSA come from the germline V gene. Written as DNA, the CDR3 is TGTGCCAGCAGTGGACAGGGGTTGATGGCAGATACGCAGTATTTT. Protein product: CASSGQGLMADTQYF. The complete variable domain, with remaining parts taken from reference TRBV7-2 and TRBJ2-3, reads GAGVSQSPSNKVTEKGKDVELRCDPISGHTALYWYRQSLGQGLEFLIYFQGNSAPDKSGLPSDRFSAERTGGSVSTLTIQRTQQEDSAVYLCASSGQGLMADTQYFGPGTRLTVL.

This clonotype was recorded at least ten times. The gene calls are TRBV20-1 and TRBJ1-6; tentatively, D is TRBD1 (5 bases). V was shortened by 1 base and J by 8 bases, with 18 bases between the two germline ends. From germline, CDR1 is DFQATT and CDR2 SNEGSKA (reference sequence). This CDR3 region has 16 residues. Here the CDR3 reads CSARAPIRARDSPLHF. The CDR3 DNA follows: TGCAGTGCTAGAGCCCCGATCAGGGCCCGGGATTCACCCCTCCACTTT.

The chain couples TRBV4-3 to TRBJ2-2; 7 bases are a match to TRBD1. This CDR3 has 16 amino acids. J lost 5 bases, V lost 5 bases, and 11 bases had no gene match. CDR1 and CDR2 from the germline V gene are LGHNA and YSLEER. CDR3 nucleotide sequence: TGCGCCAGCAGCGCCGACAGGGAGAAAGGGACCGGGGAGCTGTTTTTT. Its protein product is CASSADREKGTGELFF.

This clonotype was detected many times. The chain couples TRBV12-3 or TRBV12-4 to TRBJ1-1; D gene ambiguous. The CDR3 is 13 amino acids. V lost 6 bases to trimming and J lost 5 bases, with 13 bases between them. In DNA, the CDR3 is TGTGCCAGCAGGCCGGCGGTAGGGACTGAAGCTTTCTTT. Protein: CASRPAVGTEAFF.

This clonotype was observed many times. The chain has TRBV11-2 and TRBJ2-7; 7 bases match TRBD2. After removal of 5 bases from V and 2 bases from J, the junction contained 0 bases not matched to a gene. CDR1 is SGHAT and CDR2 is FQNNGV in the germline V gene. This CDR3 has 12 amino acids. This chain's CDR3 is CASSRGAYEQYF. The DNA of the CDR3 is TGTGCCAGCAGCCGGGGGGCCTACGAGCAGTACTTC.

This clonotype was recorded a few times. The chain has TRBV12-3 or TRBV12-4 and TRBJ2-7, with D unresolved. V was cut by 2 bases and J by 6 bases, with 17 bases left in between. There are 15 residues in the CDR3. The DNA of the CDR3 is TGTGCCAGCAGTTTATTTCGGCAGGTTACCTCCGAGCAGTACTTC. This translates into CASSLFRQVTSEQYF.

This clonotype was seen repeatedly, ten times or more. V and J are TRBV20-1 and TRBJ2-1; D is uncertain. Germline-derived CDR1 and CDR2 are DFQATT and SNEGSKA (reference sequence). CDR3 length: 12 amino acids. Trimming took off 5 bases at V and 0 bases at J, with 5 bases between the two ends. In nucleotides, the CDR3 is TGCAGTGCTTGGGACTCCTACAATGAGCAGTTCTTC. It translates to CSAWDSYNEQFF.

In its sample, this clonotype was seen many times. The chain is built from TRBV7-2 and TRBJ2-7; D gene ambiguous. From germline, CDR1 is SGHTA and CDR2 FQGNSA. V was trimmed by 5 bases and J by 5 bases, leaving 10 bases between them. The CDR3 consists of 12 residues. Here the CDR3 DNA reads TGTGCCAGCAGCCCCCGGAGTAACGAGCAGTACTTC. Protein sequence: CASSPRSNEQYF. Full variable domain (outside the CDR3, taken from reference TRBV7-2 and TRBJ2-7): GAGVSQSPSNKVTEKGKDVELRCDPISGHTALYWYRQSLGQGLEFLIYFQGNSAPDKSGLPSDRFSAERTGGSVSTLTIQRTQQEDSAVYLCASSPRSNEQYFGPGTRLTVT.

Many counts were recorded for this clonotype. The CDR3 nucleotides are TGCAGTGCCCCGACGGGACACCAATCGAGCACTGAAGCTTTCTTT. Its translation: CSAPTGHQSSTEAFF. The chain combines TRBV20-1 with TRBJ1-1; a weak D match, TRBD1 (6 bases). Deletions cut 6 bases from V and 4 bases from J, with 21 bases between. This CDR3 is built from 15 residues. Germline CDR1 reads DFQATT; CDR2 reads SNEGSKA (reference sequence).

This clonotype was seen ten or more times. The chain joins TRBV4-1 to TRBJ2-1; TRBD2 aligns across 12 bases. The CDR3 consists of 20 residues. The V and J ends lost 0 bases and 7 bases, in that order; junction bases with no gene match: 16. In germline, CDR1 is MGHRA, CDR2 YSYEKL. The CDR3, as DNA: TGCGCCAGCAGCCAAGAACCCGTCGCTAGCGGGGGGGCCAGTCGGAATGAGCAGTTCTTC. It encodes CASSQEPVASGGASRNEQFF.